The clone carrying this T cell receptor (beta chain) has at least ten counts. Its antigen is as yet unknown. With 3 bases clipped from V and 9 bases from J, the junction kept 17 bases outside the gene matches. This CDR3 contains 17 residues. Germline values: CDR1 LGHDT, CDR2 YNNKEL (reference sequence). From the RACE reads, TCRdb called clonotypes with MiXCR, one entry per CDR3 protein. The sample yields roughly 120,000 distinct CDR3 sequences, around 10% seen once. The data originate from a study of human T cells and chemical hapten exposure. On the study more broadly: Largely, small differences in pooled library volume made per-sample TCR yields vary.

As to time point: patch test 1, 2 weeks after DPC sensitization. This sample's treatment: therapeutic diphenylcyclopropenone sensitization with weekly scalp DPC. Study-wide results and caveats: Expanded TCRs created a significantly greater count of big CDR3 similarity clusters than controls did.

The source material was whole blood, sampled in connection with sensitization to the hapten diphenylcyclopropenone (DPC). This TCR derives from a woman aged 50 to 65 with alopecia areata. Some clones in this sample may be carry-over from other donors' samples. V and J are TRBV3-1 and TRBJ2-3, with 8 bases identical to TRBD1. The chain's CDR3 is CASSQRQGAGLGDTQYF. CDR3 nucleotide sequence: TGTGCCAGCAGCCAGCGTCAGGGGGCCGGCCTGGGGGACACGCAGTATTTT.